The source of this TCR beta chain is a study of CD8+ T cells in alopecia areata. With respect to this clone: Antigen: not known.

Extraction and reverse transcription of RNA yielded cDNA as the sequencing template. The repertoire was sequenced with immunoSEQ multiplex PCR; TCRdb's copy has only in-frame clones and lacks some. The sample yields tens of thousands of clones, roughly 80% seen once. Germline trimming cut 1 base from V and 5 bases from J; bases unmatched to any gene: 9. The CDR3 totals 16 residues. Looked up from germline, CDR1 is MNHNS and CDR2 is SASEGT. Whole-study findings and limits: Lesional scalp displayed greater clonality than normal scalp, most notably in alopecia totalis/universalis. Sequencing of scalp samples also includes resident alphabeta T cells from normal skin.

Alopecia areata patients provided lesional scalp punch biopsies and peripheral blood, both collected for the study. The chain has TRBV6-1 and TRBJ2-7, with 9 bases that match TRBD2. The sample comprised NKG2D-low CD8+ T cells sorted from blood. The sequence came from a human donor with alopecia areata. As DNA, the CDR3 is TGTGCCAGCAGTGAAGTGCCTAGCGGGGTAGTCCACGAGCAGTACTTC. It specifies CASSEVPSGVVHEQYF.